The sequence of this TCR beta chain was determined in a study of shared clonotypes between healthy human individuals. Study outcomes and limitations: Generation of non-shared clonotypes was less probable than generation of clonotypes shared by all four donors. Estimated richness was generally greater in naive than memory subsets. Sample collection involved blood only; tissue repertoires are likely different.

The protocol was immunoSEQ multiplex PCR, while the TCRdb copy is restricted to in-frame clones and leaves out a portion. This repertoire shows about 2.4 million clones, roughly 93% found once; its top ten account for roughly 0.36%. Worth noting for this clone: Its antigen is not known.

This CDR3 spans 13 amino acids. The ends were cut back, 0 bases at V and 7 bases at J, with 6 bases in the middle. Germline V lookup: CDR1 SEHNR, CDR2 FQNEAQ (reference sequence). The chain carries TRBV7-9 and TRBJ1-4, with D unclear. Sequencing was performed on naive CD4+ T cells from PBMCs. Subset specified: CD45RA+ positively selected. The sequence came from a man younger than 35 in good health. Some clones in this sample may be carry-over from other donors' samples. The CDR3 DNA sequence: TGTGCCAGCAGCTTAGCCCGGGGTGAAAAACTGTTTTTT. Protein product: CASSLARGEKLFF.